The TCR beta chain under discussion was sequenced for a study of Ad26.COV2.S vaccination and SARS-CoV-2 variants. Treatment given: roughly 19 received Ad26.COV2.S at low or high dose, single or two shots; about 5 received placebo; per-sample allocation not given. Sampling happened 63 days after the first vaccine or placebo injection. Germline V gives CDR1 MNHEY, CDR2 SVGAGI. CDR3 length equals 15 residues. J lost 1 base, V lost 6 bases, and 3 bases had no gene match. Only in-frame clones appear in the TCRdb table, and some are missing; sequencing was by immunoSEQ multiplex PCR. The table has about 350,000 clones, around 88% seen once; the top ten hold about 5%.

The chain has TRBV6-5 and TRBJ1-5, with 10 positions matching TRBD1. This clonotype originated in a person between 18 and 60 years old who received the Ad26.COV2.S COVID-19 vaccine or a placebo. Specimen: peripheral blood, collected in a trial of Ad26.COV2.S vaccine versus placebo. The CDR3 spells CASRTGGASNQPQHF. CDR3 bases: TGTGCCAGCAGGACAGGGGGCGCGAGCAATCAGCCCCAGCATTTT.